This T cell receptor (beta chain) was documented in a study of regulatory T cells in long-lasting Graves disease. Sequencing libraries for TCR beta were prepared with iRepertoire HTBI primers and Arm-PCR of CDR3 regions. TCRdb used MiXCR to reprocess the multiplex PCR reads, holding one entry per CDR3 protein. The sample consists of over 500,000 distinct CDR3 sequences, under 20% of them appearing once. The time point here: newly diagnosed GD, antithyroid drugs for less than 3 months. PBMC RNA was the source of the TCR library. This clonotype has ten or more counts. The sample also formed part of further work on T cells in Graves' hyperthyroidism and ophthalmopathy.

The sample in question was peripheral blood mononuclear cells (PBMCs), obtained at new diagnosis, from a patient treated with antithyroid drugs. The TCR comes from a woman in her thirties with Graves disease.

For the CDR3, the DNA is TGTGCCAGCAGGAGGACAGGGGCCTACGAGCAGTACTTC. It translates to CASRRTGAYEQYF. V and J are TRBV6-1 and TRBJ2-7; TRBD1 aligns across 9 bases. V trimming: 6 bases; J trimming: 2 bases; junction bases outside the gene matches: 2. Germline lookup yields CDR1 MNHNS and CDR2 SASEGT. The CDR3 has 13 amino acids.